This TCR beta chain comes out of a study of cytomegalovirus exposure and HLA in healthy donors. Study results and limitations: The listing of fewer than 200 TCR beta chains classed them as cytomegalovirus-associated.

Generated by immunoSEQ multiplex PCR, the TCRdb table keeps only in-frame clones and is missing some. The sample has about 200,000 clones, around 83% seen once. Deletions cut 1 base from V and 6 bases from J, with 4 bases between. CDR3 length: 12 amino acids. Germline V gives CDR1 KGHSH, CDR2 LQKENI. About this clone itself: Its specificity is unknown.

While the first cohort had 650 to 850 subjects, the donors belonged to the separate validation cohort of over a hundred subjects. The sequence derives from a woman in her thirties in good health and CMV-seropositive. The genes are TRBV18 and TRBJ2-1, with unresolved D. The source material was PBMCs. The DNA for the CDR3 is TGTGCCAGCTCACCACTCGGCAATGAGCAGTTCTTC. Translation gives CASSPLGNEQFF.